The source of this T cell receptor (beta chain) is a study of graft-versus-host responses after intestinal transplantation (dated by TCRdb to the early 2020s). Notes on the research overall: Multivisceral, liver-intestinal, or isolated intestinal transplants were received by the recipients. To identify alloreactive clones, pre-transplant mixed lymphocyte reaction products were sequenced and then compared with unstimulated pre-transplant donor and recipient T cells. Anti-thymocyte globulin induction was given to all recipients, followed by maintenance tacrolimus and steroids for two to four years. The cohort enrolled some 23 intestinal transplant recipients including one retransplant, and 3 patients lacking pretransplant specimens were excluded. A peak of at least 4% donor T cells among recipient peripheral blood mononuclear cells was the definition used for donor T cell macrochimerism. Rather than going through the commercial service, samples from three later patients were sequenced in-house on an Illumina MiSeq and processed with MiXCR. After intestinal transplantation, graft-versus-host and host-versus-graft alloreactive T cell clones in the graft, circulation and bone marrow were tracked using bulk TCR-beta CDR3 sequencing. Overall results and qualifications from the work: Early after transplant, peak levels of circulating GvH clones were found to be associated with declines in HvG clones. The conclusions were limited by the relatively low number and heterogeneity of the intestinal transplant patients. In the allografts of patients with donor T cell macrochimerism, GvH to HvG T cell clonal ratios were high. GvH clones were detected in recipient bone marrow, and some appeared earlier in ileal mucosa or blood, consistent with an intestinal mucosal origin.

This clone was detected once. Its antigen is still unknown. Within one base of it there is no much larger clone, and no base qualities were kept. What this sample's time point label stands for: cells obtained before transplantation from donor or recipient. CD3+CD4+ and CD3+CD8+ populations were FACS-sorted from unstimulated pre-transplant donor and recipient cells taken from spleen or lymph nodes. For CDR1 and CDR2, the germline V gene lists SGHTA and FQGTGA. The CDR3 has 14 amino acids, counting the end cysteine and phenylalanine. The entry retains the CDR3 DNA only, 42 bases that are in frame from base 1. V is shortened by 2 bases, J by 0 bases, and the region joining them spans 7 bases. The receptor library was made with the immunoSEQ multiplex PCR assay. For most patients, genomic DNA was isolated with the Qiagen DNeasy Blood and Tissue Kit and sent frozen to Adaptive Biotechnologies for TCR sequencing. For most patients, genomic DNA was subjected to high-throughput TCR-beta CDR3 sequencing by Adaptive Biotechnologies. The published analysis was carried out like this. TCR sequencing data were retrieved from Adaptive's ImmunoSEQ software for 15 to 20 patients, whereas a few other patients were processed with MiXCR and VDJtools. CD4 versus CD8 sorting errors were corrected by removing sequences found in both subsets at a frequency ratio below 5:1. Because the origin of CDR3 nucleotide sequences shared between donor and recipient could not be assigned, those sequences were removed. At least 2-fold expansion over unstimulated cells and a minimum CFSE-low frequency of 0.002% (template counts) or 0.001% (read counts) were required for clones to be classified as alloreactive. Mappable clones were those detected in sequenced pre-transplant spleen, lymph node, or MLR CFSE-low populations of the donor or recipient. The cumulative frequency of alloreactive clones was calculated as a percentage of all sequences, weighted by copy number. This immuneACCESS table, as held by TCRdb, lists in-frame sequences with V and J called but not all clones. Of the missing ones, under half trace to an unresolved V gene in checked studies; the others have no known cause. The V and J calls and clone size come from that table; D and trimming were worked out from the DNA. Counted in this sample were about 120,000 clones; around 95% of them appeared once. The top ten hold around 3% of the sample.

This TCR was sampled from a human donor who received an intestinal transplant. The chain couples TRBV7-3 to TRBJ1-1; there is no confident call for the D gene. Sequencing used unstimulated CD8+ T cells sorted from spleen or lymph node cells, obtained before intestinal transplant. DNA sequence: TGTGCCAGCAGCTTAGGAGGTGTGAACACTGAAGCTTTCTTT. The encoded protein is CASSLGGVNTEAFF.